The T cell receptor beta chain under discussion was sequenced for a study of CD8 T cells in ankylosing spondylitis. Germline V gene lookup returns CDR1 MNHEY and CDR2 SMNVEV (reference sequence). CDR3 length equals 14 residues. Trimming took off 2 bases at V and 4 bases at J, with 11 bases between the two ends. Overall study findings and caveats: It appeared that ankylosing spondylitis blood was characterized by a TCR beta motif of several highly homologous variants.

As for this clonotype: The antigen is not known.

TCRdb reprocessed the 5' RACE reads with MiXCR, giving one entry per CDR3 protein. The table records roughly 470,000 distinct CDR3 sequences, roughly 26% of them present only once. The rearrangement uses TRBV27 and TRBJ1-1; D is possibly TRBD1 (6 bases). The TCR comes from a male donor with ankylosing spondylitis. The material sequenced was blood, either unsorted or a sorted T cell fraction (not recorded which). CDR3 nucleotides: TGTGCCAGCAGTTTAAAACAGGGTATCACTGAAGCTTTCTTT. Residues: CASSLKQGITEAFF.